The clone carrying this TCR beta chain was recorded at least ten times. The target antigen is unknown. This entry is derived from a study of CD8 T cells in ankylosing spondylitis. The CDR3 runs to 15 residues. Germline CDR1 is MNHEY and CDR2 is SMNVEV (reference sequence). With 6 bases removed from V and 1 base from J, the gap between germline ends came to 13 bases. The authors made TCR beta libraries by quantitative 5'-RACE with molecular barcodes. TCRdb itself ran the 5' RACE reads through MiXCR, one entry per CDR3 protein. The table shows around 490,000 distinct CDR3 sequences, with roughly 5.2% occurring only once. Whole-study findings and limits: Earlier authors reported some of these motif variants in reactive arthritis synovial fluid and blood. Reports say disease-linked clones showed up significantly more in matched ankylosing spondylitis synovial fluid. A TCR beta motif of roughly 8 highly homologous variants appeared characteristic of ankylosing spondylitis blood. Disease-linked clones were found to be CD8+ and relatively rare in peripheral blood.

The sample was blood, either unsorted or a sorted T cell fraction (not recorded which). The clonotype originates from a male donor with ankylosing spondylitis. The V gene is TRBV27, the J gene TRBJ1-5; D is unresolved. The CDR3 region is CASSPLGTSNQPQHF. As DNA, the CDR3 is TGTGCCAGCAGCCCCCTCGGCACGAGCAATCAGCCCCAGCATTTT.